One and the same sample provided the 25 T cell receptor beta chains below, sequenced in a study of long-term antiretroviral therapy in people with HIV. Runs used v3.0 of the immunoSEQ assay and were done at survey level. This table comes from immunoSEQ multiplex PCR, and its TCRdb copy is limited to in-frame clones, with some not included. Here the sample spans 20,000 to 25,000 clones, around four fifths being singletons. The specimen was unsorted PBMCs, collected about 4 years after starting antiretroviral therapy. Receptors were obtained from a man younger than 30 with HIV.

The sample holds one count of this clone. The chain joins TRBV4-2 to TRBJ2-7; a weak D match, TRBD1 (6 bases). The CDR3 is 15 amino acids. V was pared by 0 bases and J by 1 base, with 10 bases between. Germline CDR1 and CDR2: LGHNA and YNFKEQ. In nucleotides, the CDR3 is TGTGCCAGCAGCCAAGACCAGGGGATATCCTACGAGCAGTACTTC. This codes for CASSQDQGISYEQYF.

Only one count was recorded for this clone. The junction and the germline gene differ at one end; a read error may be behind it. CDR3 amino acids: CATSRDRGGSTF. In DNA form, the CDR3 reads TGTGCCACCAGCAGAGATCGGGGGGGCTCCACCTTC. This chain uses TRBV15 with TRBJ1-2; a weak D match, TRBD1 (6 bases). Germline V gene sequence: CDR1 LNHNV, CDR2 YYDKDF (reference sequence). This CDR3 contains 12 residues. Filled out from reference TRBV15 and TRBJ1-2, the complete variable domain reads DAMVIQNPRYQVTQFGKPVTLSCSQTLNHNVMYWYQQKSSQAPKLLFHYYDKDFNNEADTPDNFQSRRPNTSFCFLDIRSPGLGDTAMYLCATSRDRGGSTFGSGTRLTVV.

The gene calls are TRBV5-4 and TRBJ1-4, with D possibly TRBD1 on 5 matching bases. The germline CDR1 and CDR2 sequences are SGHNT and YYREEE (reference sequence). This CDR3 is built from 13 residues. Trimming cost V 6 bases and J 0 bases, with 6 bases left between them. CDR3 nucleotide sequence: TGTGCCAGCAAGACAGCAACTAATGAAAAACTGTTTTTT. This codes for CASKTATNEKLFF.

The chain employs TRBV5-1 and TRBJ1-2; no firm D call. CDR1 and CDR2 from the germline V gene are SGHRS and YFSETQ. The length of the CDR3 is 11 residues. The germline V and J ends were trimmed by 0 bases and 7 bases, with 4 bases remaining between them. CDR3 DNA: TGCGCCAGCAGCTTGGACGGTGGCTACACCTTC. It codes for CASSLDGGYTF.

This chain uses TRBV5-1 with TRBJ2-1; tentative D call: TRBD2 (5 bases). The CDR3 is 13 amino acids. V was shortened by 9 bases and J by 5 bases, with 15 bases between the two germline ends. Germline V gene sequence: CDR1 SGHRS, CDR2 YFSETQ. CDR3 region: CATAAGMDNEQFF. The CDR3 DNA reads as TGCGCCACCGCCGCCGGGATGGACAATGAGCAGTTCTTC.

The chain carries TRBV6-4 and TRBJ1-6; D uncertain. The CDR3 loop spans 17 amino acids. V dropped 2 bases and J dropped 4 bases, with 15 bases sitting between them. Germline lookup yields CDR1 MRHNA and CDR2 SNTAGT. The CDR3 nucleotides are TGTGCCAGCAGTGACAGTAGGGTAGAGGGATATAATTCACCCCTCCACTTT. It is translated as CASSDSRVEGYNSPLHF.

The rearrangement joins TRBV4-1 to TRBJ2-5; 12 bases map to TRBD2. Trimming at V came to 4 bases and at J to 2 bases, leaving 8 bases not matched to a gene. The CDR3 consists of 17 residues. The germline V gene encodes CDR1 MGHRA and CDR2 YSYEKL. Here the CDR3 DNA reads TGCGCCAGCAGCCTCTTATCCGGGACTAGCGGGCAAGAGACCCAGTACTTC. Translating gives CASSLLSGTSGQETQYF.

This chain joins TRBV29-1 and TRBJ1-4; 7 bases match TRBD1. J lost 1 base, V lost 7 bases, and 3 bases had no gene match. Germline V lookup: CDR1 SQVTM, CDR2 ANQGSEA. This CDR3 has 13 residues. The CDR3: CSAQGVTNEKLFF. The CDR3 DNA follows: TGCAGCGCCCAGGGGGTAACTAATGAAAAACTGTTTTTT. Full variable domain (missing parts from reference TRBV29-1 and TRBJ1-4): SAVISQKPSRDICQRGTSLTIQCQVDSQVTMMFWYRQQPGQSLTLIATANQGSEATYESGFVIDKFPISRPNLTFSTLTVSNMSPEDSSIYLCSAQGVTNEKLFFGSGTQLSVL.

The rearrangement uses TRBV5-4 and TRBJ2-5; D unresolved. Germline V CDR1 and CDR2: SGHNT, YYREEE (reference sequence). The CDR3 covers 11 residues. V was shortened by 2 bases and J by 2 bases, with 1 base between the two germline ends. CDR3 bases: TGTGCCAGCAGCTTACAAGAGACCCAGTACTTC. Translating it yields CASSLQETQYF.

The rearrangement uses TRBV6-6 and TRBJ1-5; D is unclear. The CDR3 is made up of 13 amino acids. Germline lookup yields CDR1 MNHNY and CDR2 SVGAGI (reference sequence). The ends were cut back, 1 base at V and 7 bases at J, with 8 bases in the middle. Here the CDR3 DNA reads TGTGCCAGCAGTTACTTGGGCGGGCAGCCCCAGCATTTT. This sequence encodes CASSYLGGQPQHF.

The V gene is TRBV13, the J gene TRBJ2-4; D assignment may be TRBD1 or TRBD2 (5 bases each). Germline V gene lookup returns CDR1 PRHDT and CDR2 FYEKMQ (reference sequence). V was trimmed by 10 bases and J by 16 bases, leaving 23 bases between them. The CDR3 sequence is 12 residues long. CDR3 loop: CAILGAGKNIYF. The CDR3 DNA reads TGTGCCATACTAGGGGCAGGGAAGAATATATACTTC. Filled out from reference TRBV13 and TRBJ2-4, the complete variable domain reads AAGVIQSPRHLIKEKRETATLKCYPIPRHDTVYWYQQGPGQDPQFLISFYEKMQSDKGSIPDRFSAQQFSDYHSELNMSSLELGDSALYFCAILGAGKNIYFGAGTRLSVL.

The chain's CDR3 is CASSPDRGRRANVLTF. The CDR3 DNA reads as TGCGCCAGCAGCCCGGACAGGGGAAGGAGGGCCAACGTCCTGACTTTC. V is TRBV5-1 and J is TRBJ2-6, with 9 bases lining up with TRBD1. This CDR3 has 16 residues. V was clipped by 4 bases and J by 5 bases; unmatched bases: 7. The V gene's germline CDR1 is SGHRS and CDR2 YFSETQ.

This chain connects TRBV5-6 to TRBJ2-2; D tentatively reads TRBD1 or TRBD2 (5 bases each). Trimming took 2 bases from V and 6 from J, leaving 8 bases between them. This CDR3 region has 13 residues. Looked up from germline, CDR1 is SGHDT and CDR2 is YYEEEE. In nucleotides, the CDR3 is TGTGCCAGCAGCTTCGGGGCCGCCGGGGAGCTGTTTTTT. Its protein product is CASSFGAAGELFF. Drawing the rest from reference TRBV5-6 and TRBJ2-2, the complete variable domain is DAGVTQSPTHLIKTRGQQVTLRCSPKSGHDTVSWYQQALGQGPQFIFQYYEEEERQRGNFPDRFSGHQFPNYSSELNVNALLLGDSALYLCASSFGAAGELFFGEGSRLTVL.

The chain links TRBV5-1 to TRBJ2-2, with TRBD1 matching 11 bases. Trimming removed 4 bases from V and 4 bases from J; junction bases left unmatched: 9. Germline-derived CDR1 and CDR2 are SGHRS and YFSETQ. The CDR3 sequence is 17 residues long. The DNA for the CDR3 is TGCGCCAGCAGCCCAGCCGGACAGGGGGCGGGCACCGGGGAGCTGTTTTTT. It translates to CASSPAGQGAGTGELFF.

V usage is TRBV7-9 and J usage is TRBJ2-7; weak D call: TRBD1 (5 bases). Trimming cost V 3 bases and J 6 bases, with 15 bases left between them. The germline V gene encodes CDR1 SEHNR and CDR2 FQNEAQ (reference sequence). The length of the CDR3 is 14 residues. This CDR3 reads CASSLAGPPGEQYF. DNA of the CDR3: TGTGCCAGCAGCTTGGCAGGGCCTCCGGGCGAGCAGTACTTC.

V is TRBV7-2 and J is TRBJ2-3, with no clear D. This CDR3 contains 14 residues. Looked up from germline, CDR1 is SGHTA and CDR2 is FQGNSA. The germline V and J ends were trimmed by 1 base and 5 bases, with 10 bases remaining between them. CDR3 coding DNA: TGTGCCAGCAGCTTAGACGGGTATATAGATACGCAGTATTTT. Encoded protein: CASSLDGYIDTQYF.

This clone was detected only a few times. The V and J genes are TRBV19 and TRBJ1-2; 7 bases match TRBD1. Germline CDR1 is LNHDA and CDR2 is SQIVND (reference sequence). V lost 5 bases to trimming and J lost 6 bases; unmatched junction nucleotides: 15. This CDR3 is 16 amino acids long. The CDR3, as DNA: TGTGCCAGTAGTTTTAGGACAGGAGGCCATCCAGATGGCTACACCTTC. This codes for CASSFRTGGHPDGYTF.

The chain has TRBV28 and TRBJ2-3; D perhaps matches TRBD1 (6 bases). Germline lookup yields CDR1 MDHEN and CDR2 SYDVKM. This CDR3 has 15 residues. The germline V and J ends were trimmed by 6 bases and 1 base, with 14 bases remaining between them. This chain's CDR3 is CASSPGAAGTDTQYF. CDR3 in DNA: TGTGCCAGCAGCCCAGGGGCCGCCGGCACAGATACGCAGTATTTT.

This sequence joins TRBV28 and TRBJ2-7; 10 bases are shared with TRBD1. CDR3 length: 15 amino acids. Trimming took 6 bases from V and 0 from J; bases not matched to a gene: 5. The germline CDR1 and CDR2 sequences are MDHEN and SYDVKM. CDR3 protein: CASRTGGEDSYEQYF. The DNA of the CDR3 is TGTGCCAGCAGGACAGGGGGCGAAGACTCCTACGAGCAGTACTTC. Full variable domain (remainder filled in from reference TRBV28 and TRBJ2-7): DVKVTQSSRYLVKRTGEKVFLECVQDMDHENMFWYRQDPGLGLRLIYFSYDVKMKEKGDIPEGYSVSREKKERFSLILESASTNQTSMYLCASRTGGEDSYEQYFGPGTRLTVT.

The V call is TRBV27, the J call TRBJ1-1; TRBD1 agrees at 9 bases. CDR1 and CDR2 (germline): MNHEY, SMNVEV (reference sequence). Trimming cost V 6 bases and J 1 base; bases outside gene matches: 0. This CDR3 comprises 13 residues. The CDR3 region is CASRDRGNTEAFF. CDR3 nucleotides: TGTGCCAGCAGGGACAGGGGGAACACTGAAGCTTTCTTT.

The V call is TRBV18, the J call TRBJ1-4; no clear D gene. From germline, CDR1 is KGHSH and CDR2 LQKENI. This CDR3 spans 17 amino acids. Trimming cost V 6 bases and J 0 bases, with 17 bases left between them. CDR3 amino acids: CASSPTMGISTNEKLFF. The CDR3 nucleotides read TGTGCCAGCTCGCCTACGATGGGGATCTCAACTAATGAAAAACTGTTTTTT.

CDR3 region: CAWSGWVREYTEAFF. The CDR3 bases are TGTGCCTGGAGCGGTTGGGTCAGGGAGTACACTGAAGCTTTCTTT. The V call is TRBV30, the J call TRBJ1-1, with D tentatively TRBD1 (5 bases). The V gene's germline CDR1 is GTSNPN and CDR2 SVGIG (reference sequence). The CDR3 is 15 residues long. Trimming shortened V by 3 bases and J by 3 bases, and 17 bases separated the two germline ends.

The gene calls are TRBV11-2 and TRBJ2-1, with D perhaps TRBD1 (5 bases). Per germline, CDR1 SGHAT and CDR2 FQNNGV. V gave up 1 base and J gave up 0 bases, with 7 bases separating them. This CDR3 is 15 amino acids long. The CDR3 coding sequence is TGTGCCAGCAGCTTAGGACAGAGCTCCTACAATGAGCAGTTCTTC. Its translation: CASSLGQSSYNEQFF.

The rearrangement links TRBV6-1 to TRBJ1-2; 8 nucleotides align to TRBD1. CDR3 length: 14 residues. Germline V gives CDR1 MNHNS, CDR2 SASEGT. V gave up 3 bases and J gave up 7 bases; unmatched junction bases: 7. CDR3 in DNA: TGTGCCAGCAGTGACTCAGGGGGCTACGGTGGCTACACCTTC. Encoded protein: CASSDSGGYGGYTF.

The chain links TRBV2 to TRBJ2-4, with 10 bases fitting TRBD2. This CDR3 has 15 residues. CDR1 and CDR2 (germline): SNHLY, FYNNEI. V lost 1 base and J lost 4; bases outside the gene matches: 1. The CDR3 bases are TGTGCCAGCAGTGAAGAACTAGCGGGAAAAAACATTCAGTACTTC. This sequence encodes CASSEELAGKNIQYF. Full variable domain (missing parts from reference TRBV2 and TRBJ2-4): EPEVTQTPSHQVTQMGQEVILRCVPISNHLYFYWYRQILGQKVEFLVSFYNNEISEKSEIFDDQFSVERPDGSNFTLKIRSTKLEDSAMYFCASSEELAGKNIQYFGAGTRLSVL.